These 2 T cell receptor beta chains share one sample of origin, sequenced in a study of T cell repertoires in ileal Crohn's disease (dated by TCRdb to between 2018 and 2021). The protocol used for the library was the immunoSEQ multiplex PCR assay. TCRdb holds this immuneACCESS table with in-frame rearrangements only. Some clones are missing; in checked studies, unresolved V genes explain under half, and the rest has no known cause. For this sample there are about 14,000 clones; approximately 81% appear just once. Under 6.5% of the sample comes from the top ten. The source material was ileal tissue. The source of these receptors is an adult with Crohn's disease.

This clone was detected a few times. The rearrangement joins TRBV7-2 to TRBJ2-3; 11 nucleotides match TRBD2. Germline CDR1 SGHTA, CDR2 FQGNSA. The CDR3 contains 16 residues. The ends lost 2 bases at V and 3 bases at J; junction bases unmatched: 4. For the CDR3, the DNA is TGTGCCAGCAGCTTAAAGGGACTAGCGGTAACAGATACGCAGTATTTT. Amino acid sequence: CASSLKGLAVTDTQYF. Together with reference TRBV7-2 and TRBJ2-3, the CDR3 gives the full variable domain: GAGVSQSPSNKVTEKGKDVELRCDPISGHTALYWYRQSLGQGLEFLIYFQGNSAPDKSGLPSDRFSAERTGGSVSTLTIQRTQQEDSAVYLCASSLKGLAVTDTQYFGPGTRLTVL.

This clone was counted once. The chain has TRBV11-2 and TRBJ1-1, with D possibly being TRBD1 (6 bases). Trimming shortened V by 5 bases and J by 7 bases, and 17 bases separated the two germline ends. CDR1 and CDR2 (germline): SGHAT, FQNNGV. This CDR3 has 14 residues. CDR3 protein: CASSRIRGSGEAFF. The CDR3 bases are TGTGCCAGCAGCCGCATTAGGGGGAGCGGTGAAGCTTTCTTT.